This T cell receptor (beta chain) was found in a study of blood T cells in healthy people across ages. Details on this clonotype: No antigen is known for it.

A second about 6 to 12 cycle PCR used barcoded and J-beta primers. All samples gave at least 2.5 million CDR3-containing paired-end reads. MiXCR, run by TCRdb on the 5' RACE reads, gives a single entry per CDR3 protein. The table has about 800,000 distinct CDR3 sequences, 20% to 25% seen once. Germline V gene sequence: CDR1 SEHNR, CDR2 FQNEAQ (reference sequence). This CDR3 contains 15 residues. Regarding the study as a whole: Naive and antigen-experienced cells were not separated, limiting conclusive comparison.

This sample was also put to use in a study of T cells of mothers and their children. That paper adds: Every mother supplied over 8 million TCR beta CDR3 reads and every child 2.5 million to 3.5 million.

The TCR was taken from a boy between 10 and 17 years old in good health. The chain employs TRBV7-9 and TRBJ2-5; D perhaps matches TRBD2 (6 bases). The DNA end is a closer match to TRBJ2-1, so the J assignment may be wrong. Sequenced sample: blood. The CDR3 protein is CASSSRDLDYNEQFF. The CDR3 bases are TGTGCCAGCAGCTCTAGGGACTTAGACTACAATGAGCAGTTCTTC.